This T cell receptor (beta chain) came from a study of OX40 agonist ivuxolimab in advanced cancers. This CDR3 has 13 amino acids. Germline V gene sequence: CDR1 SGHTA, CDR2 FQGTGA. The trim removed 5 bases at V and 7 bases at J, leaving 6 bases unmatched. Generated by immunoSEQ multiplex PCR, the TCRdb table keeps only in-frame clones and is missing some. The table shows 77,000 or so clones, with approximately 84% occurring only once. The starting material was CD4+ or CD8+ T cells sorted from blood, obtained in a trial of the OX40 agonist ivuxolimab. V gene TRBV7-3 combines with J gene TRBJ2-7, with 9 bases fitting TRBD2. The clonotype was recovered from an adult with an advanced solid tumor such as melanoma, head and neck, liver or kidney cancer. CDR3 sequence reads: CASSRGLAGEQYF. The CDR3 bases are TGTGCCAGCAGCAGGGGACTAGCCGGAGAGCAGTACTTC.